Below, 26 T cell receptor beta chains from the same sample are listed, as sequenced in a study of CD8+ T cells in alopecia areata. RNA was extracted and reverse transcribed into cDNA as the sequencing template. Sequencing used immunoSEQ multiplex PCR; TCRdb keeps in-frame clones, though not all of them. This table holds 200,000 or so clones, less than 45% found once. The treatment denotes: oral pan-JAK inhibitor, 5-10 mg twice daily. The input for sequencing was CD4+ T cells sorted from blood, taken around week 36, from a patient treated with tofacitinib. These receptors were collected from a human donor with alopecia areata.

The V call is TRBV29-1, the J call TRBJ2-7; weak D call: TRBD1 (6 bases). The V end was cut by 7 bases, the J end by 7 bases, with 17 bases between. In germline, CDR1 is SQVTM, CDR2 ANQGSEA. This CDR3 spans 12 amino acids. CDR3 protein: CSAWAGVGEQYF. DNA of the CDR3: TGCAGCGCGTGGGCAGGGGTCGGGGAGCAGTACTTC.

The chain is built from TRBV5-1 and TRBJ2-7; no definite D call. The CDR3 totals 12 residues. Germline CDR1 is SGHRS and CDR2 is YFSETQ. V lost 4 bases and J 5 bases, leaving 10 bases between the germline ends. The DNA of the CDR3 is TGCGCCAGCAGCCAACCCAATAACGAGCAGTACTTC. It codes for CASSQPNNEQYF.

The V call is TRBV29-1, the J call TRBJ2-2, with D unclear. V was pared by 6 bases and J by 1 base, with 9 bases between. Germline CDR1 reads SQVTM; CDR2 reads ANQGSEA. The CDR3 extends over 13 amino acids. CDR3 nucleotide sequence: TGCAGCGTCGATCAACAGAACACCGGGGAGCTGTTTTTT. Its protein product is CSVDQQNTGELFF.

This clone was observed a few times. The chain joins TRBV30 to TRBJ1-2; D is possibly TRBD1 (6 bases). CDR3 length: 10 amino acids. V shed 6 bases and J shed 10 bases, with 12 bases lying between them. CDR1 is GTSNPN, CDR2 SVGIG, per germline (reference sequence). CDR3 coding DNA: TGTGCCTGCCAAACAGGGACCTACACCTTC. Its translation: CACQTGTYTF.

This clone was seen a handful of times. The J gene is TRBJ2-1, the V gene TRBV4-3, with 7 bases matching TRBD1. The germline V gene encodes CDR1 LGHNA and CDR2 YSLEER. V gave up 4 bases and J gave up 10 bases; unmatched junction bases: 10. The CDR3 contains 14 residues. CDR3 nucleotides: TGCGCCAGCAGCCTACGGGACAGTCTTTACGAGCAGTTCTTC. Protein sequence: CASSLRDSLYEQFF.

The chain links TRBV28 to TRBJ2-2, with D tentatively TRBD1 (6 bases). V dropped 6 bases and J dropped 6 bases, with 14 bases sitting between them. The CDR3 length is 14 residues. Looked up from germline, CDR1 is MDHEN and CDR2 is SYDVKM. The chain's CDR3 is CASRVQGLAGELFF. In nucleotides, the CDR3 is TGTGCCAGCAGGGTACAGGGTTTGGCCGGGGAGCTGTTTTTT.

The gene calls are TRBV7-9 and TRBJ2-1; D is unclear. Germline CDR1 and CDR2: SEHNR and FQNEAQ (reference sequence). The CDR3 is 15 residues long. Trimming stripped 11 bases from V and 1 base from J, with 18 bases between. The CDR3 spells CAWAADENSYNEQFF. CDR3 DNA: TGTGCCTGGGCGGCGGACGAGAATTCCTACAATGAGCAGTTCTTC. Full variable domain (remainder filled in from reference TRBV7-9 and TRBJ2-1): DTGVSQNPRHKITKRGQNVTFRCDPISEHNRLYWYRQTLGQGPEFLTYFQNEAQLEKSRLLSDRFSAERPKGSFSTLEIQRTEQGDSAMYLCAWAADENSYNEQFFGPGTRLTVL.

The DNA of the CDR3 is TGCGCCAGCAGCTTGGAGGGCACAGATACGCAGTATTTT. This translates into CASSLEGTDTQYF. The chain is built from TRBV5-1 and TRBJ2-3; no clear D. V lost 0 bases and J 1 base, leaving 3 bases between the germline ends. The CDR3 totals 13 residues. Germline CDR1 SGHRS, CDR2 YFSETQ. The entire variable domain, with the rest obtained from reference TRBV5-1 and TRBJ2-3, is as follows: KAGVTQTPRYLIKTRGQQVTLSCSPISGHRSVSWYQQTPGQGLQFLFEYFSETQRNKGNFPGRFSGRQFSNSRSEMNVSTLELGDSALYLCASSLEGTDTQYFGPGTRLTVL.

The V and J genes are TRBV7-3 and TRBJ2-3, with D hard to call. This CDR3 region has 14 residues. The germline CDR1 and CDR2 sequences are SGHTA and FQGTGA. V was cut by 2 bases and J by 5 bases, with 11 bases left in between. DNA for the CDR3: TGTGCCAGCAGCTTATTCCCATCCGGAGATACGCAGTATTTT. The encoded protein is CASSLFPSGDTQYF.

The chain combines TRBV2 with TRBJ2-3; D is unresolved. This CDR3 is 14 amino acids long. Deletions cut 3 bases from V and 6 bases from J, with 13 bases between. Germline V gene lookup returns CDR1 SNHLY and CDR2 FYNNEI. This CDR3 is CASSDSLSADTQYF. For the CDR3, the DNA is TGTGCCAGCAGTGATTCCCTAAGTGCCGATACGCAGTATTTT.

This clone was counted at least ten times. The same CDR3 also results from other DNA sequences found in this sample. The chain combines TRBV28 with TRBJ2-7, with D perhaps TRBD2 (5 bases). Trimming took off 1 base at V and 0 bases at J, with 10 bases between the two ends. CDR1 and CDR2 from the germline V gene are MDHEN and SYDVKM. CDR3 length: 15 amino acids. The CDR3 is CASSLSPRASYEQYF. The CDR3 nucleotides read TGTGCCAGCAGTTTATCCCCGCGGGCCTCCTACGAGCAGTACTTC. Drawing the rest from reference TRBV28 and TRBJ2-7, the complete variable domain is DVKVTQSSRYLVKRTGEKVFLECVQDMDHENMFWYRQDPGLGLRLIYFSYDVKMKEKGDIPEGYSVSREKKERFSLILESASTNQTSMYLCASSLSPRASYEQYFGPGTRLTVT.

This clone was seen only a few times. This chain links TRBV30 with TRBJ1-2, with a possible D match to TRBD1 (5 bases). The CDR3 is made up of 14 amino acids. Looked up from germline, CDR1 is GTSNPN and CDR2 is SVGIG (reference sequence). V lost 2 bases, J lost 0 bases, and 10 bases lay in between. The CDR3 region has the DNA TGTGCCTGGAGTTGGACAACAGCTAACTATGGCTACACCTTC. Protein product: CAWSWTTANYGYTF.

This clone was seen only a few times. The chain links TRBV7-2 to TRBJ1-1; D call uncertain. The V gene lost 0 bases and the J gene lost 4 bases, with 9 bases spanning the gap. There are 14 residues in the CDR3. CDR1 and CDR2 (germline): SGHTA, FQGNSA. CDR3 region: CASSLAKGSTEAFF. The CDR3 DNA is TGTGCCAGCAGCTTAGCGAAGGGTAGCACTGAAGCTTTCTTT.

This chain uses TRBV28 with TRBJ2-2, with TRBD2 as a possible D gene (5 bases). V was clipped by 6 bases and J by 6 bases, with 8 bases between them. Germline loops: CDR1 MDHEN, CDR2 SYDVKM. The CDR3 is 12 residues long. The DNA for the CDR3 is TGTGCCAGCAGGAGGGCCCCCGGGGAGCTGTTTTTT. Its translation is CASRRAPGELFF.

This chain uses TRBV6-1 with TRBJ1-5, with D possibly being TRBD1 (5 bases). The germline CDR1 and CDR2 sequences are MNHNS and SASEGT. This CDR3 contains 15 residues. Trimming removed 7 bases at V and 2 bases at J, with 15 bases between. CDR3 protein: CASIRDRSGNQPQHF. In DNA, the CDR3 is TGTGCCAGCATCCGAGACAGAAGTGGCAATCAGCCCCAGCATTTT.

The sample holds one count of this clone. The CDR3 sequence: CASSLRGLSQTEQYF. The CDR3, as DNA: TGTGCCAGTAGCCTACGGGGACTGAGTCAGACCGAGCAGTACTTC. The chain recombines TRBV19 with TRBJ2-7, with a possible D match to TRBD2 (6 bases). Germline lookup yields CDR1 LNHDA and CDR2 SQIVND (reference sequence). Trimming shortened V by 6 bases and J by 6 bases, and 21 bases separated the two germline ends. CDR3 length: 15 amino acids.

This chain joins TRBV7-3 and TRBJ2-3, with TRBD2 matching over 11 bases. This CDR3 is 18 amino acids long. V was pared by 0 bases and J by 3 bases, with 8 bases of the junction left unmatched. From germline, CDR1 is SGHTA and CDR2 FQGTGA. Here the CDR3 reads CASSLTPKLAGETDTQYF. DNA of the CDR3: TGTGCCAGCAGCTTAACCCCTAAACTAGCGGGAGAAACAGATACGCAGTATTTT.

The rearrangement joins TRBV23-1 to TRBJ2-5; 13 nucleotides agree with TRBD2. TRBV23-1 is an ORF for which the function is uncertain. V shed 6 bases, J shed 4 bases, and the junction held 5 bases outside the gene matches. The CDR3 has 15 residues. This CDR3 is CASRRTSGSRETQYF. CDR3 nucleotides: TGCGCCAGCAGACGGACTAGCGGGAGTAGAGAGACCCAGTACTTC.

There are a few counts of this clone. The CDR3 DNA follows: TGTGCCAGCAGCGGGACACCTACCTACGAGCAGTACTTC. This translates into CASSGTPTYEQYF. The J gene is TRBJ2-7, the V gene TRBV28, with a tentative D call TRBD1 (6 bases). The length of the CDR3 is 13 residues. CDR1 is MDHEN and CDR2 is SYDVKM in the germline V gene. V was clipped by 6 bases and J by 2 bases, with 11 bases between them.

The gene calls are TRBV7-6 and TRBJ2-1; no reliable D call. CDR3 length: 11 residues. With 5 bases removed from V and 13 bases from J, the gap between germline ends came to 12 bases. Germline values: CDR1 SGHVS, CDR2 FNYEAQ. In DNA, the CDR3 is TGTGCCAGCAGCCAAGACTCTATCCAGTTCTTC. The encoded protein is CASSQDSIQFF.

V gene TRBV7-2 combines with J gene TRBJ2-7; 7 bases fit TRBD1. Per the germline V gene, CDR1 is SGHTA and CDR2 is FQGNSA. Unmatched junction bases numbered 4, after V lost 1 base and J lost 10 bases. The CDR3 consists of 12 residues. The CDR3 DNA is TGTGCCAGCAGCTTAGTTGGACAGGAACAGTACTTC. It specifies CASSLVGQEQYF. Drawing the rest from reference TRBV7-2 and TRBJ2-7, the complete variable domain is GAGVSQSPSNKVTEKGKDVELRCDPISGHTALYWYRQSLGQGLEFLIYFQGNSAPDKSGLPSDRFSAERTGGSVSTLTIQRTQQEDSAVYLCASSLVGQEQYFGPGTRLTVT.

This clone has a handful of counts. The chain joins TRBV5-1 to TRBJ2-7; D remains ambiguous. This CDR3 is built from 14 residues. Germline CDR1 reads SGHRS; CDR2 reads YFSETQ. V lost 3 bases and J lost 7, with 17 bases in between. DNA for the CDR3: TGCGCCAGCAGCTCTGACACGCCCGCTGTGGAGCAGTACTTC. Translating gives CASSSDTPAVEQYF.

This clone appeared a few times. The chain combines TRBV11-2 with TRBJ2-5; D remains ambiguous. Germline lookup yields CDR1 SGHAT and CDR2 FQNNGV. This CDR3 comprises 13 residues. V gave up 1 base and J gave up 5 bases, with 8 bases separating them. The CDR3: CASSLGVGETQYF. The CDR3 bases are TGTGCCAGCAGCTTAGGGGTGGGGGAGACCCAGTACTTC.

The V and J genes are TRBV29-1 and TRBJ2-5; D is possibly TRBD2 (6 bases). V was cut by 6 bases and J by 2 bases, with 19 bases left in between. The V gene's germline CDR1 is SQVTM and CDR2 ANQGSEA. The CDR3 length is 15 residues. Written as DNA, the CDR3 is TGCAGCGTCGAAAGGTGGGCGCGGGAACAAGAGACCCAGTACTTC. It translates to CSVERWAREQETQYF.

The chain uses TRBV5-1 and TRBJ2-1; the D is unclear. This CDR3 comprises 16 residues. The germline V gene encodes CDR1 SGHRS and CDR2 YFSETQ. V lost 2 bases, J lost 6 bases, and 18 bases lay in between. Here the CDR3 DNA reads TGCGCCAGCAGCTTCGACTGGACCAGACACGGCAATGAGCAGTTCTTC. This translates into CASSFDWTRHGNEQFF.

This clone was counted ten times or more. The sample holds other DNA sequences that translate to the same CDR3. This chain joins TRBV28 and TRBJ2-7; tentative D call: TRBD1 (5 bases). CDR1 MDHEN and CDR2 SYDVKM come from the germline V gene. V lost 3 bases, J lost 2 bases, and 14 bases lay in between. This CDR3 spans 15 amino acids. The CDR3 DNA is TGTGCCAGCAGTTTGACTCCTAGGGGCGCCTACGAGCAGTACTTC. This codes for CASSLTPRGAYEQYF. Combining the CDR3 with reference TRBV28 and TRBJ2-7 gives the whole variable domain DVKVTQSSRYLVKRTGEKVFLECVQDMDHENMFWYRQDPGLGLRLIYFSYDVKMKEKGDIPEGYSVSREKKERFSLILESASTNQTSMYLCASSLTPRGAYEQYFGPGTRLTVT.